This T cell receptor beta chain was captured by sequencing in a study of early T cells in non-severe SARS-CoV-2 infection. About the research overall: Sequencing was performed on bulk RNA from unsorted whole blood, leaving chains unpaired.

The TCR library protocol attached unique molecular identifiers to the individual cDNA molecules. TCRdb re-called the 5' RACE reads with MiXCR, one entry per CDR3 protein. The sample lists tens of thousands of distinct CDR3 sequences; roughly 10% were seen once. This clonotype appeared many times. Input material: whole blood. This TCR was recovered from an adult who was a healthcare worker with PCR-confirmed SARS-CoV-2 infection or an uninfected control (not recorded which).

This chain's CDR3 is CASRPARVYSYEQYF. DNA for the CDR3: TGTGCCAGCAGGCCCGCACGGGTCTACTCCTACGAGCAGTACTTC. V gene TRBV6-1 combines with J gene TRBJ2-7; D uncertain. This CDR3 is 15 amino acids long. Between the trimmed V and J ends, which lost 6 bases and 0 bases, there was a span of 15 bases. The germline CDR1 and CDR2 sequences are MNHNS and SASEGT.